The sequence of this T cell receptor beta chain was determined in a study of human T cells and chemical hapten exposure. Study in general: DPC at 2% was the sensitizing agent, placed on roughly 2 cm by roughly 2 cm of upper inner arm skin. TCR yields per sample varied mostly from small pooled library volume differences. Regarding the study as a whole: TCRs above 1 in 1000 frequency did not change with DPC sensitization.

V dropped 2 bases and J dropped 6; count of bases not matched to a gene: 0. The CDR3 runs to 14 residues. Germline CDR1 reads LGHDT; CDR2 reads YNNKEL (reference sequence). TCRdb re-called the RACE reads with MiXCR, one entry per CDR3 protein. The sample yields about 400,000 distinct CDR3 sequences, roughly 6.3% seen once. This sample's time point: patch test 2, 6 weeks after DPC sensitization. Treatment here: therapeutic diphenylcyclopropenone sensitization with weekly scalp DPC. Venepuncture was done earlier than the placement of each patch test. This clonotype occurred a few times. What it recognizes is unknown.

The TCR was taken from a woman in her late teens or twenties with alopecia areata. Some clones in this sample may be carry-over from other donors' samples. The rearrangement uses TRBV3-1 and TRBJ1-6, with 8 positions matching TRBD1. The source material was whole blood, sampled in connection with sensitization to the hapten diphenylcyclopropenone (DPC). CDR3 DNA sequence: TGTGCCAGCAGCCAACAGGGGGCTAATTCACCCCTCCACTTT. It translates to CASSQQGANSPLHF.